This TCR beta chain emerged from a study of T cell changes during pregnancy in multiple sclerosis. Some clones are missing from TCRdb's copy, which holds only in-frame ones; the method was immunoSEQ multiplex PCR. Of 50,000 to 60,000 clones listed, about 88% are singletons. The sequence was collected from a female donor with multiple sclerosis, enrolled in a pregnancy study. Sequenced here: peripheral blood, sampled after pregnancy.

The CDR3 loop reads CATSRDLGDGYGYTF. Written as DNA, the CDR3 is TGTGCCACCAGCAGAGACCTCGGGGATGGCTATGGCTACACCTTC. The chain links TRBV15 to TRBJ1-2; D uncertain. The V gene's germline CDR1 is LNHNV and CDR2 YYDKDF (reference sequence). The CDR3 covers 15 residues. The germline V and J ends were trimmed by 0 bases and 4 bases, with 12 bases remaining between them. Combining the CDR3 with reference TRBV15 and TRBJ1-2 gives the whole variable domain DAMVIQNPRYQVTQFGKPVTLSCSQTLNHNVMYWYQQKSSQAPKLLFHYYDKDFNNEADTPDNFQSRRPNTSFCFLDIRSPGLGDTAMYLCATSRDLGDGYGYTFGSGTRLTVV.